A single sample is the source of the 31 T cell receptor beta chains below, sequenced in a study of T and B cells in COVID-19 patients. TRB rearrangements were amplified by multiplex PCR with BIOMED2 TRB-A/B primers. TCRdb independently ran MiXCR on the multiplex PCR reads; one entry per CDR3 protein. The sample has about 11,000 distinct CDR3 sequences; roughly 30% are singletons. Each TRB amplification used 250-500 ng of genomic DNA from blood. Sequencing was performed on blood. These receptors originate from a human donor who had recovered from COVID-19.

The chain joins TRBV9 to TRBJ1-2; no clear D. The germline gives CDR1 SGDLS, CDR2 YYNGEE. CDR3 length: 16 amino acids. The germline V and J ends were trimmed by 0 bases and 3 bases, with 15 bases remaining between them. The CDR3 loop reads CASSVDAGEGYYGYTF. As DNA, the CDR3 is TGTGCCAGCAGCGTAGATGCTGGGGAAGGGTACTATGGCTACACCTTC.

This clonotype has ten or more counts. The rearrangement uses TRBV6-1 and TRBJ2-1, with TRBD2 as a possible D gene (6 bases). CDR3 size: 16 residues. Trimming cost V 2 bases and J 0 bases, with 11 bases left between them. CDR1 is MNHNS, CDR2 SASEGT, per germline. The CDR3 DNA follows: TGTGCCAGCAGTGAAACTCTAGCGCCCTCCTACAATGAGCAGTTCTTC. Protein product: CASSETLAPSYNEQFF.

DNA of the CDR3: TGTGCCAGCAGCGGCGGGAGCTCCTACGAGCAGTACTTC. This sequence encodes CASSGGSSYEQYF. The chain joins TRBV11-3 to TRBJ2-7; 7 nucleotides line up with TRBD2. Losses at the gene ends were 5 bases for V and 0 bases for J; bases not matched to a gene: 1. In germline, CDR1 is SGHNT, CDR2 YENEEA. The CDR3 contains 13 residues. The complete variable domain, with remaining parts taken from reference TRBV11-3 and TRBJ2-7, reads EAGVVQSPRYKIIEKKQPVAFWCNPISGHNTLYWYLQNLGQGPELLIRYENEEAVDDSQLPKDRFSAERLKGVDSTLKIQPAELGDSAVYLCASSGGSSYEQYFGPGTRLTVT.

This sequence joins TRBV12-3 or TRBV12-4 and TRBJ2-1, with a weak D call TRBD1 (6 bases). The germline V and J ends were trimmed by 7 bases and 0 bases, with 13 bases remaining between them. CDR3 size: 15 residues. The CDR3 DNA reads TGTGCCAGCACCCCCATGGGGGCCTCCTACAATGAGCAGTTCTTC. It yields the protein CASTPMGASYNEQFF.

This clonotype was observed at least ten times. The chain uses TRBV13 and TRBJ2-1; 7 bases line up with TRBD2. The CDR3 runs to 16 residues. Germline assignment: CDR1 PRHDT and CDR2 FYEKMQ (reference sequence). Trimming at V came to 4 bases and at J to 6 bases, leaving 12 bases not matched to a gene. This CDR3 reads CASSSPGGSQINEQFF. The DNA for the CDR3 is TGTGCCAGCAGCTCCCCCGGGGGGTCCCAAATCAATGAGCAGTTCTTC.

At least ten counts were recorded for this clonotype. This chain connects TRBV12-3 or TRBV12-4 to TRBJ2-2, with 7 bases identical to TRBD2. The CDR3 length is 18 residues. With V trimmed by 5 bases and J by 3 bases, 15 bases remained unmatched. CDR3 in DNA: TGTGCCAGCAGTCCCCGTCGGAGCGGCGGGAGTTACACCGGGGAGCTGTTTTTT. Translation gives CASSPRRSGGSYTGELFF.

This clonotype is termed medium-sized. CDR3 DNA: TGTGCCAGTAGTATGCCGGGGCGACAGGGTGGCAACGTCCTGACTTTC. Amino acids: CASSMPGRQGGNVLTF. This chain connects TRBV19 to TRBJ2-6; 7 bases agree with TRBD1. V trimming: 3 bases; J trimming: 9 bases; junction bases outside the gene matches: 11. There are 16 residues in the CDR3. Germline CDR1 and CDR2: LNHDA and SQIVND (reference sequence).

This clonotype was found a few times. The V and J genes are TRBV7-9 and TRBJ1-4; the D is unclear. Trimming took off 2 bases at V and 5 bases at J, with 12 bases between the two ends. The CDR3 covers 15 residues. Germline V gene data show CDR1 as SEHNR and CDR2 as FQNEAQ (reference sequence). CDR3 sequence (DNA): TGTGCCAGCAGCTTAAACGGTGTGGGGAATGAAAAACTGTTTTTT. It is translated as CASSLNGVGNEKLFF.

This clonotype was counted many times. The chain recombines TRBV15 with TRBJ1-2, with a tentative D call TRBD1 (6 bases). With 6 bases removed from V and 6 bases from J, the gap between germline ends came to 14 bases. This CDR3 spans 13 amino acids. Germline V gene lookup returns CDR1 LNHNV and CDR2 YYDKDF (reference sequence). Written as DNA, the CDR3 is TGTGCCACCAGTGAATCGGGGGGCGATGGCTACACCTTC. This codes for CATSESGGDGYTF. The full variable domain, completed using reference TRBV15 and TRBJ1-2, is DAMVIQNPRYQVTQFGKPVTLSCSQTLNHNVMYWYQQKSSQAPKLLFHYYDKDFNNEADTPDNFQSRRPNTSFCFLDIRSPGLGDTAMYLCATSESGGDGYTFGSGTRLTVV.

Of note for this clonotype: This may be a read error, as it is one base from a much larger clone. This chain connects TRBV12-3 or TRBV12-4 to TRBJ2-7; D is unclear. The CDR3 covers 16 residues. The V end lost 8 bases, the J end lost 7 bases, and 27 bases lay between the germline ends. Here the CDR3 reads CASGWWLQSSYNEQYF. CDR3 bases: TGTGCCAGCGGTTGGTGGCTCCAGAGCTCCTACAATGAGCAGTACTTC.

This clonotype rates as medium-sized (0.01 to 0.1%). The rearrangement links TRBV19 to TRBJ2-7, with D maybe TRBD2 (5 bases). CDR3 length: 12 amino acids. The germline gives CDR1 LNHDA, CDR2 SQIVND (reference sequence). V shed 4 bases and J shed 2 bases, with 6 bases lying between them. This CDR3 reads CASSNGAYEQYF. As DNA, the CDR3 is TGTGCCAGTAGTAACGGGGCCTACGAGCAGTACTTC.

This clonotype was seen at least ten times. DNA of the CDR3: TGTGCCAGCAGCCGACGGGCGTTAGACGCATCCTACGAGCAGTACTTC. This translates into CASSRRALDASYEQYF. The chain uses TRBV6-5 and TRBJ2-7; D uncertain. Germline V gene lookup returns CDR1 MNHEY and CDR2 SVGAGI. This CDR3 has 16 residues. The V and J ends lost 6 bases and 1 base respectively, with 19 bases between them.

This clonotype was recorded at least ten times. V is TRBV5-4 and J is TRBJ2-3; 11 bases map to TRBD2. The CDR3 is 15 residues long. Trimming at V came to 7 bases and at J to 0 bases, leaving 4 bases not matched to a gene. CDR1 and CDR2 (germline): SGHNT, YYREEE (reference sequence). The CDR3 DNA sequence: TGTGCCAGCCCTAGGACTAGCGGGAGCACAGATACGCAGTATTTT. It specifies CASPRTSGSTDTQYF. The complete variable domain, with remaining parts taken from reference TRBV5-4 and TRBJ2-3, reads ETGVTQSPTHLIKTRGQQVTLRCSSQSGHNTVSWYQQALGQGPQFIFQYYREEENGRGNFPPRFSGLQFPNYSSELNVNALELDDSALYLCASPRTSGSTDTQYFGPGTRLTVL.

The chain is built from TRBV6-5 and TRBJ2-3; perhaps D is TRBD1 or TRBD2 (5 bases each). In germline, CDR1 is MNHEY, CDR2 SVGAGI. Trimming took off 2 bases at V and 2 bases at J, with 11 bases between the two ends. This CDR3 region has 15 residues. CDR3 bases: TGTGCCAGCAGTTACCCGGGACCGACCACAGATACGCAGTATTTT. As protein: CASSYPGPTTDTQYF.

This clonotype was counted only a few times. The V gene is TRBV4-2, the J gene TRBJ2-2; D is ambiguous. Germline V gene data show CDR1 as LGHNA and CDR2 as YNFKEQ. This CDR3 region has 15 residues. Trimming removed 2 bases from V and 1 base from J, with 8 bases in between. The CDR3 bases are TGTGCCAGCAGCCAAAGGGCTATGAACACCGGGGAGCTGTTTTTT. Protein product: CASSQRAMNTGELFF.

This clonotype was seen more than once but under ten times. The chain couples TRBV12-3 or TRBV12-4 to TRBJ2-1; 13 nucleotides agree with TRBD2. The CDR3 has 16 amino acids. The J segment lost 9 bases and the V segment lost 5 bases, leaving 10 bases of the junction unmatched. For the CDR3, the DNA is TGTGCCAGCAGTGGGACTAGCGGGAAAAAGTCTGGTGAGCAGTTCTTC. It specifies CASSGTSGKKSGEQFF.

Only one count was recorded for this clonotype. V usage is TRBV19 and J usage is TRBJ1-3, with 9 bases matching TRBD1. CDR3 length: 16 amino acids. Germline values: CDR1 LNHDA, CDR2 SQIVND (reference sequence). Trimming removed 5 bases from V and 2 bases from J; junction bases left unmatched: 7. CDR3 in DNA: TGTGCCAGTAGTCTGGGACAGGGTCGGACTGGAAACACCATATATTTT. The encoded protein is CASSLGQGRTGNTIYF.

This clonotype is a singleton in its sample. J is TRBJ1-5 and V is TRBV5-6; the D gene is possibly TRBD1 (5 bases). Trimming shortened V by 4 bases and J by 0 bases, and 17 bases separated the two germline ends. Germline V gene sequence: CDR1 SGHDT, CDR2 YYEEEE. The CDR3 spans 17 residues. CDR3 amino acids: CASSPRWGPDSNQPQHF. The CDR3 bases are TGTGCCAGCAGCCCGAGGTGGGGCCCGGATAGCAATCAGCCCCAGCATTTT.

This chain uses TRBV7-2 with TRBJ2-1, with 8 bases fitting TRBD2. With V trimmed by 5 bases and J by 6 bases, 12 bases remained unmatched. In germline, CDR1 is SGHTA, CDR2 FQGNSA. The CDR3 contains 16 residues. The DNA for the CDR3 is TGTGCCAGCAGCCTAGGGGTAGCGGGAAATTCCAATGAGCAGTTCTTC. It is translated as CASSLGVAGNSNEQFF. The variable domain in full, with the rest retrieved from reference TRBV7-2 and TRBJ2-1, is GAGVSQSPSNKVTEKGKDVELRCDPISGHTALYWYRQSLGQGLEFLIYFQGNSAPDKSGLPSDRFSAERTGGSVSTLTIQRTQQEDSAVYLCASSLGVAGNSNEQFFGPGTRLTVL.

The chain carries TRBV5-6 and TRBJ2-2; 9 nucleotides match TRBD2. The ends lost 4 bases at V and 4 bases at J; junction bases unmatched: 5. Germline CDR1 is SGHDT and CDR2 is YYEEEE. The CDR3 totals 15 residues. The CDR3 loop is CASSPGGRGTGELFF. The CDR3 DNA reads TGTGCCAGCAGCCCGGGCGGGAGGGGCACCGGGGAGCTGTTTTTT. Full variable domain (missing parts from reference TRBV5-6 and TRBJ2-2): DAGVTQSPTHLIKTRGQQVTLRCSPKSGHDTVSWYQQALGQGPQFIFQYYEEEERQRGNFPDRFSGHQFPNYSSELNVNALLLGDSALYLCASSPGGRGTGELFFGEGSRLTVL.

In its sample, this clonotype was seen a few times. This chain's CDR3 is CASSQSSRNQPQHF. CDR3 bases: TGTGCCAGCAGCCAGTCAAGCCGAAATCAGCCCCAGCATTTT. The chain uses TRBV7-2 and TRBJ1-5, with D unclear. This CDR3 region has 14 residues. The germline V gene encodes CDR1 SGHTA and CDR2 FQGNSA. V dropped 5 bases and J dropped 4 bases, with 12 bases sitting between them.

Comments on this clonotype: A much larger clone lies one base from this, so it may be a read error. The chain combines TRBV19 with TRBJ2-1; 11 nucleotides line up with TRBD2. CDR1 is LNHDA and CDR2 is SQIVND in the germline V gene (reference sequence). This CDR3 is built from 17 residues. The CDR3 loop reads CASSRSSTSGAANEKFF. The DNA of the CDR3 is TGTGCCAGTAGTAGATCTTCGACTAGCGGGGCGGCCAATGAGAAGTTCTTC.

Within the sample, this clonotype is medium-sized. The rearrangement links TRBV6-5 to TRBJ2-3; D is possibly TRBD1 (6 bases). Germline loops: CDR1 MNHEY, CDR2 SVGAGI. There are 16 residues in the CDR3. V lost 6 bases and J lost 0, with 16 bases in between. The CDR3 is CASRQQGKWSTDTQYF. Written as DNA, the CDR3 is TGTGCCAGCAGGCAACAGGGAAAGTGGAGCACAGATACGCAGTATTTT.

This clonotype rates as medium-sized. The junction departs from the called germline gene at one end, perhaps through a read error. This sequence joins TRBV30 and TRBJ2-3; 8 bases line up with TRBD2. The CDR3 consists of 11 residues. Germline-derived CDR1 and CDR2 are GTSNPN and SVGIG (reference sequence). In DNA, the CDR3 is TGTGCCTGGAGTGTGGGAATAGCGGGAACTTTT. Encoded protein: CAWSVGIAGTF.

The chain employs TRBV30 and TRBJ1-6; TRBD1 matches at 9 bases. The germline V gene encodes CDR1 GTSNPN and CDR2 SVGIG (reference sequence). This CDR3 contains 17 residues. V gave up 5 bases and J gave up 7 bases; unmatched junction bases: 15. CDR3 sequence: CAWGIGFSQGANSPLHF. The CDR3 DNA is TGTGCCTGGGGAATTGGATTTTCACAGGGGGCGAATTCACCCCTCCACTTT.

On this clonotype itself: Germline and junction disagree at one end, which may indicate a read error. The chain links TRBV7-7 to TRBJ2-2; 7 bases fit TRBD2. The CDR3 sequence is 16 residues long. Germline V gene lookup returns CDR1 SSHAT and CDR2 FNYEAQ (reference sequence). The CDR3, as DNA: TGTGCTAGCAGCCCATGGGCGGGAGTGGCCACCGGGGAGCTGTTTTTT. It translates to CASSPWAGVATGELFF.

By sample share, this clonotype is medium-sized. The rearrangement joins TRBV30 to TRBJ2-1; D may be TRBD1 or TRBD2 (5 bases each). The V and J ends lost 5 bases and 10 bases respectively, with 9 bases between them. The length of the CDR3 is 10 residues. CDR1 and CDR2 (germline): GTSNPN, SVGIG (reference sequence). CDR3 loop: CAWGDLEQFF. DNA for the CDR3: TGTGCCTGGGGGGACCTGGAGCAGTTCTTC. The whole variable domain, remainder taken from reference TRBV30 and TRBJ2-1, is SQTIHQWPATLVQPVGSPLSLECTVEGTSNPNLYWYRQAAGRGLQLLFYSVGIGQISSEVPQNLSASRPQDRQFILSSKKLLLSDSGFYLCAWGDLEQFFGPGTRLTVL.

This clonotype occurred many times. The CDR3 nucleotides read TGTGCCAGCACCACTAGCGGGAAGTACGAGCAGTACGTC. This encodes CASTTSGKYEQYV. The chain joins TRBV6-2 or TRBV6-3 to TRBJ2-7; 10 bases agree with TRBD2. CDR3 length: 13 amino acids. After removal of 7 bases from V and 4 bases from J, the junction contained 4 bases not matched to a gene. Germline assignment: CDR1 MNHEY and CDR2 SVGEGT.

This clonotype occurred many times. The chain links TRBV14 to TRBJ2-6; D is uncertain. CDR1 and CDR2 (germline): SGHDN, FVKESK. This CDR3 is built from 15 residues. With 1 base removed from V and 2 bases from J, the gap between germline ends came to 6 bases. The CDR3 sequence: CASSQVGTGANVLTF. The CDR3 region has the DNA TGTGCCAGCAGCCAAGTAGGGACTGGGGCCAACGTCCTGACTTTC.

This clonotype was found a few times. V usage is TRBV12-3 or TRBV12-4 and J usage is TRBJ2-1, with D tentatively TRBD1 (5 bases). Trimming removed 1 base from V and 4 bases from J, with 11 bases in between. The CDR3 extends over 15 amino acids. The CDR3 region is CASSLVVPGYNEQFF. In DNA, the CDR3 is TGTGCCAGCAGTTTAGTAGTGCCAGGGTACAATGAGCAGTTCTTC.

A note on this clonotype: A much more abundant neighbour one base away suggests this may be a read error. The chain recombines TRBV19 with TRBJ1-5, with D unresolved. This CDR3 has 14 amino acids. V was pared by 5 bases and J by 3 bases, with 11 bases between. Germline CDR1 LNHDA, CDR2 SQIVND (reference sequence). CDR3 loop: CASSYLAYNQPQHF. Here the CDR3 DNA reads TGTGCCAGTAGTTACCTAGCCTACAATCAGCCCCAGCATTTT.